These 9 T cell receptor beta chains share one sample of origin, sequenced in a study of shared clonotypes between healthy human individuals. CD45RO-negative, CCR7-selected cells formed the naive CD8 fraction, which excluded terminally differentiated effector memory CD45RA+ cells. Libraries were prepared by immunoSEQ multiplex PCR; TCRdb keeps only in-frame clonotypes and omits some of them. This table holds about 2.2 million clones, around 93% found once. The sequencing sample was made of naive CD8+ T cells from PBMCs. The source is a man younger than 35 in good health. Some clones in this sample may be carry-over from other donors' samples.

The rearrangement joins TRBV10-3 to TRBJ2-1; 7 nucleotides match TRBD2. The CDR3 has 16 amino acids. CDR1 is ENHRY and CDR2 is SYGVKD in the germline V gene. The trim removed 8 bases at V and 2 bases at J, leaving 12 bases unmatched. Here the CDR3 DNA reads TGTGCCATCCGAGAATCAGAGCGGGACCCCTACAATGAGCAGTTCTTC. Protein: CAIRESERDPYNEQFF.

The J gene is TRBJ2-7, the V gene TRBV4-1; D uncertain. Trimming took off 1 base at V and 1 base at J, with 8 bases between the two ends. Germline V gene lookup returns CDR1 MGHRA and CDR2 YSYEKL. The CDR3 sequence is 14 residues long. CDR3 nucleotide sequence: TGCGCCAGCAGCCAAGTAACGGATTCCTACGAGCAGTACTTC. Translated: CASSQVTDSYEQYF.

The V gene is TRBV28, the J gene TRBJ2-1, with TRBD2 matching 8 bases. Germline V gives CDR1 MDHEN, CDR2 SYDVKM. J was trimmed by 0 bases and V by 5 bases; bases with no gene match: 6. This CDR3 contains 16 residues. CDR3 DNA sequence: TGTGCCAGCAGTGGGGCGGGGGGTTCCTCCTACAATGAGCAGTTCTTC. Amino acid sequence: CASSGAGGSSYNEQFF.

The chain recombines TRBV7-9 with TRBJ1-5, with 8 bases aligning to TRBD1. CDR1 SEHNR and CDR2 FQNEAQ come from the germline V gene (reference sequence). After removal of 4 bases from V and 7 bases from J, the junction contained 15 bases not matched to a gene. This CDR3 comprises 17 residues. CDR3 loop: CASSSTAGTGSVQPQHF. CDR3 DNA: TGTGCCAGCAGCTCCACCGCCGGGACAGGAAGTGTCCAGCCCCAGCATTTT.

Regarding this clone: This CDR3 is also generated by other DNA sequences in the sample. The chain carries TRBV27 and TRBJ1-5; TRBD1 matches 7 bases. The CDR3 consists of 14 residues. The V gene end was trimmed by 4 bases and the J gene end by 4 bases; junction bases not matched to a gene: 4. CDR1 MNHEY and CDR2 SMNVEV come from the germline V gene (reference sequence). The CDR3 here is CASSYRDRNQPQHF. The CDR3 DNA follows: TGTGCCAGCAGTTACCGGGACAGAAATCAGCCCCAGCATTTT.

The chain recombines TRBV19 with TRBJ2-1, with 7 bases that match TRBD1. V was clipped by 6 bases and J by 0 bases; unmatched bases: 5. Germline lookup yields CDR1 LNHDA and CDR2 SQIVND (reference sequence). CDR3 length: 15 residues. CDR3 coding DNA: TGTGCCAGTAGATCGACAGGGAGCTCCTACAATGAGCAGTTCTTC. This gives the protein CASRSTGSSYNEQFF.

The chain joins TRBV15 to TRBJ2-1; 10 bases are a match to TRBD2. V trimming: 8 bases; J trimming: 9 bases; junction bases outside the gene matches: 13. CDR3 length: 15 residues. CDR1 is LNHNV, CDR2 YYDKDF, per germline (reference sequence). Here the CDR3 reads CATSELASGSGEQFF. In nucleotides, the CDR3 is TGTGCCACCTCAGAGTTGGCTAGCGGGAGCGGTGAGCAGTTCTTC.

The rearrangement links TRBV27 to TRBJ2-7; D is undetermined. V lost 0 bases and J 6 bases, leaving 9 bases between the germline ends. Germline lookup yields CDR1 MNHEY and CDR2 SMNVEV (reference sequence). The CDR3 loop spans 13 amino acids. Here the CDR3 DNA reads TGTGCCAGCAGTTTATCTAGCCTTCGCGAGCAGTACTTC. Residues: CASSLSSLREQYF.

CDR3 DNA: TGTGCCAGCAGCGGGAGGGACGGACCCTCCTACGAGCAGTACTTC. This gives the protein CASSGRDGPSYEQYF. The chain is built from TRBV7-2 and TRBJ2-7; 7 bases map to TRBD2. The CDR3 covers 15 residues. Germline assignment: CDR1 SGHTA and CDR2 FQGNSA. Germline trimming cut 5 bases from V and 0 bases from J; bases unmatched to any gene: 7. Using reference TRBV7-2 and TRBJ2-7 for the parts outside the CDR3, the full variable domain is GAGVSQSPSNKVTEKGKDVELRCDPISGHTALYWYRQSLGQGLEFLIYFQGNSAPDKSGLPSDRFSAERTGGSVSTLTIQRTQQEDSAVYLCASSGRDGPSYEQYFGPGTRLTVT.